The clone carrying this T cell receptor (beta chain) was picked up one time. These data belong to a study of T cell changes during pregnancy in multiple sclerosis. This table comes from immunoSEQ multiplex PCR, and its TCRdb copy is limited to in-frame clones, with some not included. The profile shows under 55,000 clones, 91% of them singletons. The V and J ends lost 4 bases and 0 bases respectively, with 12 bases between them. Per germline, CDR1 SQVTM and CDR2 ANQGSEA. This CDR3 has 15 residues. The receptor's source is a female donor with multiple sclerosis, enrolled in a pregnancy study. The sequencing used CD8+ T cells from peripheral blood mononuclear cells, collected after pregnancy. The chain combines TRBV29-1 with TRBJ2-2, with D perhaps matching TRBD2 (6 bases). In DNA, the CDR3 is TGCAGCGTTGTGGAGGGCCCCACGAACACCGGGGAGCTGTTTTTT. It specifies CSVVEGPTNTGELFF.